The 12 T cell receptor beta chains below come from one sample, sequenced in a study of CXCR3-negative and CXCR3-positive naive CD8 T cells. Libraries were UMI-labeled 5' RACE TRB cDNA. From its re-call of the 5' RACE reads, TCRdb lists each CDR3 protein once, without DNA. This sample's table reports over 45,000 distinct CDR3 sequences. Material for sequencing was naive CXCR3- CD8+ T cells from blood. Subset here: CD45RO-CCR7+CD27+CD95- naive CD8+ T cells lacking CXCR3 (TNR3-). The receptor source for this set is a human donor in good health. Some clones in this sample may be carry-over from other donors' samples.

The V gene is TRBV27, the J gene TRBJ2-1; TCRdb proposes TRBD2, but this gene call is untestable without DNA. CDR3 length: 12 amino acids. Germline V gene lookup returns CDR1 MNHEY and CDR2 SMNVEV (reference sequence). The CDR3 here is CASSPRVDEQFF.

The rearrangement links TRBV28 to TRBJ2-1; TCRdb lists TRBD2, though no DNA is available to test this call. The germline V gene encodes CDR1 MDHEN and CDR2 SYDVKM. The CDR3 contains 15 residues. CDR3 sequence: CASRTGTDSTSEQFF.

V is TRBV7-9 and J is TRBJ1-5; TCRdb lists TRBD1, though no DNA is available to test this call. This CDR3 spans 17 amino acids. Germline assignment: CDR1 SEHNR and CDR2 FQNEAQ (reference sequence). CDR3 protein: CASSGEKGATIGQPQHF.

The rearrangement links TRBV28 to TRBJ2-4; the TCRdb D gene call, TRBD1, has no DNA to confirm it. From germline, CDR1 is MDHEN and CDR2 SYDVKM. The CDR3 consists of 13 residues. CDR3 sequence: CASSGVQRGIQYF.

J is TRBJ2-1 and V is TRBV7-9; the TCRdb call, TRBD1, lacks DNA for checking. There are 17 residues in the CDR3. CDR1 and CDR2 (germline): SEHNR, FQNEAQ (reference sequence). The CDR3: CASSLAWEGANYNEQFF. Full variable domain (outside the CDR3, taken from reference TRBV7-9 and TRBJ2-1): DTGVSQNPRHKITKRGQNVTFRCDPISEHNRLYWYRQTLGQGPEFLTYFQNEAQLEKSRLLSDRFSAERPKGSFSTLEIQRTEQGDSAMYLCASSLAWEGANYNEQFFGPGTRLTVL.

The V gene is TRBV29-1, the J gene TRBJ2-5. Germline V CDR1 and CDR2: SQVTM, ANQGSEA. The CDR3 loop spans 12 amino acids. CDR3 loop: CSVEALQETQYF.

V and J are TRBV3-1 and TRBJ2-1; the D call from TCRdb, TRBD2, cannot be confirmed without DNA. Germline CDR1 LGHDT, CDR2 YNNKEL (reference sequence). The CDR3 runs to 18 residues. The CDR3 region is CASGSLAGGPSSYNEQFF.

V gene TRBV20-1 combines with J gene TRBJ1-2; checking the TCRdb D call of TRBD1 is not possible without DNA. The length of the CDR3 is 15 residues. CDR1 and CDR2 from the germline V gene are DFQATT and SNEGSKA (reference sequence). CDR3 loop: CSARVWDRLNYGYTF.

This chain joins TRBV4-3 and TRBJ2-1; the D call from TCRdb, TRBD1, cannot be confirmed without DNA. CDR1 and CDR2 (germline): LGHNA, YSLEER. The CDR3 runs 15 residues. CDR3 sequence: CASSQDRQGVDEQFF.

V usage is TRBV29-1 and J usage is TRBJ2-5; the TRBD1 assignment by TCRdb is unverifiable without DNA. The CDR3 is made up of 13 amino acids. Looked up from germline, CDR1 is SQVTM and CDR2 is ANQGSEA. CDR3 amino acids: CSVITPGGETQYF.

V and J are TRBV3-1 and TRBJ2-1; TCRdb designates TRBD1, a call that cannot be tested without DNA. CDR1 LGHDT and CDR2 YNNKEL come from the germline V gene (reference sequence). The CDR3 spans 14 residues. CDR3 loop: CASSQEGVVDEQFF.

The chain links TRBV6-5 to TRBJ1-5; TCRdb lists TRBD1, though no DNA is available to test this call. The CDR3 is made up of 13 amino acids. Germline V lookup: CDR1 MNHEY, CDR2 SVGAGI. This CDR3 reads CASSTLGSQPQHF.